A single sample is the source of the 28 T cell receptor beta chains below, sequenced in a study of shared clonotypes between healthy human individuals. Selected positively for CCR7 and CD45RO-negative, naive CD8 cells excluded terminally differentiated effector memory CD45RA+ cells. Produced via immunoSEQ multiplex PCR; TCRdb's table is partial and in-frame only. The table has roughly 570,000 clones, more than 95% seen once. The sample consisted of naive CD8+ T cells sorted from blood. The receptor source for this set is a man aged 30-40 years in good health.

In nucleotides, the CDR3 is TGTGCCAGCAGTTCCCCGACTCTTAGCTCCTACGAGCAGTACTTC. As protein: CASSSPTLSSYEQYF. The chain is built from TRBV6-6 and TRBJ2-7, with no clear D. This CDR3 has 15 residues. Germline CDR1 is MNHNY and CDR2 is SVGAGI (reference sequence). Trimming left V 4 bases short and J 0 bases short, with 13 bases between.

The CDR3 DNA is TGTGCCAGCAGCTCTACGGACAGCAATCTAGCCAAAAACATTCAGTACTTC. Protein product: CASSSTDSNLAKNIQYF. The genes are TRBV7-9 and TRBJ2-4, with a tentative D call TRBD1 (6 bases). Germline assignment: CDR1 SEHNR and CDR2 FQNEAQ (reference sequence). The V end lost 4 bases, the J end lost 0 bases, and 16 bases lay between the germline ends. This CDR3 spans 17 amino acids.

This chain links TRBV5-1 with TRBJ2-3; 8 bases agree with TRBD1. The CDR3 sequence is 16 residues long. Germline loops: CDR1 SGHRS, CDR2 YFSETQ. Trimming at V came to 2 bases and at J to 6 bases, leaving 11 bases not matched to a gene. The CDR3 reads CASSLWDRSLADTQYF. CDR3 in DNA: TGCGCCAGCAGCTTATGGGACAGGAGCTTAGCCGATACGCAGTATTTT.

This chain links TRBV9 with TRBJ2-1; D ambiguous. Germline V gene data show CDR1 as SGDLS and CDR2 as YYNGEE. Trimming stripped 0 bases from V and 2 bases from J, with 9 bases between. The CDR3 runs 15 residues. CDR3 protein: CASSVGSSPYNEQFF. The CDR3 DNA sequence: TGTGCCAGCAGCGTAGGCAGCTCCCCCTACAATGAGCAGTTCTTC.

This chain joins TRBV5-1 and TRBJ2-3; D is unclear. Germline CDR1 is SGHRS and CDR2 is YFSETQ. This CDR3 has 19 residues. V lost 3 bases and J lost 1, with 24 bases in between. CDR3 DNA sequence: TGCGCCAGCAGCTCGATAAACCCGGGTAGCCTTTCCGGCACAGATACGCAGTATTTT. Amino acids: CASSSINPGSLSGTDTQYF.

This clone was observed a single time. This chain connects TRBV7-6 to TRBJ2-3; possibly TRBD1 or TRBD2 for D (7 bases each). CDR1 and CDR2 from the germline V gene are SGHVS and FNYEAQ. The CDR3 is made up of 18 amino acids. V was shortened by 6 bases and J by 2 bases, with 24 bases between the two germline ends. The CDR3 DNA reads as TGTGCCAGCAGTTCATACCCACAGGGGAGGGCCTCCACAGATACGCAGTATTTT. It codes for CASSSYPQGRASTDTQYF.

The gene calls are TRBV7-9 and TRBJ2-1, with D perhaps matching TRBD2 (5 bases). The V gene's germline CDR1 is SEHNR and CDR2 FQNEAQ (reference sequence). Trimming took off 1 base at V and 7 bases at J, with 17 bases between the two ends. The CDR3 spans 16 residues. The CDR3 is CASSLGGLPPGNEQFF. In DNA, the CDR3 is TGTGCCAGCAGCTTAGGAGGGTTGCCACCCGGGAATGAGCAGTTCTTC.

The genes are TRBV14 and TRBJ1-4, with D perhaps TRBD1 (5 bases). This CDR3 is built from 17 residues. Trimming cost V 2 bases and J 2 bases, with 15 bases left between them. Looked up from germline, CDR1 is SGHDN and CDR2 is FVKESK. Here the CDR3 reads CASSQLRGRATNEKLFF. In DNA, the CDR3 is TGTGCCAGCAGCCAATTAAGGGGCAGGGCGACTAATGAAAAACTGTTTTTT.

Comment on this clone: Other nucleotide sequences in the sample specify the same CDR3. The rearrangement uses TRBV7-9 and TRBJ2-1, with D uncertain. This CDR3 is built from 15 residues. Germline values: CDR1 SEHNR, CDR2 FQNEAQ (reference sequence). Between the trimmed V and J ends, which lost 1 base and 0 bases, there was a span of 7 bases. CDR3 DNA: TGTGCCAGCAGCTTAGTTCCAAGCTCCTACAATGAGCAGTTCTTC. Encoded protein: CASSLVPSSYNEQFF.

This clone was seen just once. CDR3 nucleotide sequence: TGTGCCAGCAGTTTATACAGGGCTAGCAATCAGCCCCAGCATTTT. It translates to CASSLYRASNQPQHF. The chain carries TRBV28 and TRBJ1-5; possibly TRBD1 for D (6 bases). This CDR3 spans 15 amino acids. Germline CDR1 reads MDHEN; CDR2 reads SYDVKM. Trimming shortened V by 1 base and J by 0 bases, and 7 bases separated the two germline ends. Together with reference TRBV28 and TRBJ1-5, the CDR3 gives the full variable domain: DVKVTQSSRYLVKRTGEKVFLECVQDMDHENMFWYRQDPGLGLRLIYFSYDVKMKEKGDIPEGYSVSREKKERFSLILESASTNQTSMYLCASSLYRASNQPQHFGDGTRLSIL.

The chain couples TRBV6-6 to TRBJ1-2; the match to TRBD1 covers 9 bases. This CDR3 has 13 residues. The trim removed 5 bases at V and 8 bases at J, leaving 6 bases unmatched. CDR1 is MNHNY and CDR2 is SVGAGI in the germline V gene (reference sequence). For the CDR3, the DNA is TGTGCCAGCAGTCCCGGACAGGGGATCGGCTACACCTTC. Its translation is CASSPGQGIGYTF.

As regards this clone: Other DNA sequences in the sample encode the same CDR3. V usage is TRBV27 and J usage is TRBJ2-7, with D possibly TRBD2 on 5 matching bases. The CDR3 length is 13 residues. V was clipped by 3 bases and J by 4 bases, with 10 bases between them. In germline, CDR1 is MNHEY, CDR2 SMNVEV (reference sequence). CDR3 loop: CASSLRAAYEQYF. CDR3 DNA sequence: TGTGCCAGCAGTTTGCGGGCGGCTTACGAGCAGTACTTC.

This chain uses TRBV6-1 with TRBJ1-4; D unclear. In germline, CDR1 is MNHNS, CDR2 SASEGT. The CDR3 spans 15 residues. Trimming shortened V by 0 bases and J by 4 bases, and 9 bases separated the two germline ends. DNA of the CDR3: TGTGCCAGCAGTGAAGCAGCTTCCCTTAATGAAAAACTGTTTTTT. Amino acids: CASSEAASLNEKLFF.

This sequence joins TRBV11-2 and TRBJ2-7; TRBD1 might be the D (5 bases). The CDR3 has 14 residues. CDR1 is SGHAT and CDR2 is FQNNGV in the germline V gene. Trimming pared 2 bases from V and 2 bases from J, leaving 10 bases between. The chain's CDR3 is CASSLQGIPYEQYF. DNA of the CDR3: TGTGCCAGCAGCTTACAGGGTATACCCTACGAGCAGTACTTC.

The sample holds one count of this clone. The V gene is TRBV4-1, the J gene TRBJ2-1; 9 nucleotides align to TRBD2. Germline V gives CDR1 MGHRA, CDR2 YSYEKL. V gave up 3 bases and J gave up 5 bases; unmatched junction bases: 5. The CDR3 is 15 residues long. In DNA form, the CDR3 reads TGCGCCAGCAGCCACCCGGGACTAGCCGACAATGAGCAGTTCTTC. Translating gives CASSHPGLADNEQFF.

V gene TRBV5-1 combines with J gene TRBJ2-2; perhaps TRBD1 as D (6 bases). Germline CDR1 SGHRS, CDR2 YFSETQ. V was cut by 4 bases and J by 6 bases, with 16 bases left in between. This CDR3 has 15 amino acids. DNA of the CDR3: TGCGCCAGCAGCCTTGGGCAGGGGAGTCCCGGGGAGCTGTTTTTT. The encoded protein is CASSLGQGSPGELFF.

To note about this clone: Other DNA sequences within the sample encode an identical CDR3. The V call is TRBV7-9, the J call TRBJ2-7; D gene ambiguous. Germline V gene sequence: CDR1 SEHNR, CDR2 FQNEAQ (reference sequence). Trimming removed 5 bases from V and 1 base from J, with 3 bases in between. The CDR3 extends over 11 amino acids. The CDR3 sequence: CASSPSYEQYF. The CDR3 DNA reads as TGTGCCAGCAGCCCTTCCTACGAGCAGTACTTC.

This rearrangement joins TRBV15 to TRBJ2-2, with D possibly TRBD2 on 5 matching bases. Germline loops: CDR1 LNHNV, CDR2 YYDKDF (reference sequence). V gave up 3 bases and J gave up 1 base, with 24 bases separating them. The CDR3 is made up of 20 amino acids. CDR3 nucleotides: TGTGCCACCAGCAGTACCCCCATACTAGTGGGGAACGGGAACACCGGGGAGCTGTTTTTT. It encodes CATSSTPILVGNGNTGELFF.

The CDR3 region has the DNA TGTGCCAGCAGCTTAGTAGCGCTTCTCTACAATGAGCAGTTCTTC. Protein: CASSLVALLYNEQFF. The chain employs TRBV11-2 and TRBJ2-1; tentatively, D is TRBD2 (5 bases). From germline, CDR1 is SGHAT and CDR2 FQNNGV. V lost 1 base and J 3 bases, leaving 10 bases between the germline ends. The CDR3 length is 15 residues.

In this sample, this clone turned up once. The chain employs TRBV19 and TRBJ2-5, with D maybe TRBD2 (6 bases). V shed 1 base and J shed 4 bases, with 10 bases lying between them. The CDR3 is 14 residues long. Per germline, CDR1 LNHDA and CDR2 SQIVND (reference sequence). In nucleotides, the CDR3 is TGTGCCAGTAGTATAGGCGGAGGGTTAGAGACCCAGTACTTC. Protein product: CASSIGGGLETQYF.

The chain is built from TRBV9 and TRBJ1-1; 9 bases are shared with TRBD1. The V and J ends lost 4 bases and 3 bases, in that order; junction bases with no gene match: 13. The V gene's germline CDR1 is SGDLS and CDR2 YYNGEE. The CDR3 sequence is 17 residues long. The CDR3: CASSSHPDRGFDTEAFF. As DNA, the CDR3 is TGTGCCAGCAGCTCGCACCCGGACAGGGGATTTGACACTGAAGCTTTCTTT.

DNA of the CDR3: TGTTCTAGCGGGATCAATTCCTACGAGCAGTACTTC. This codes for CSSGINSYEQYF. The genes are TRBV6-5 and TRBJ2-7; 9 positions agree with TRBD2. The CDR3 covers 12 residues. CDR1 MNHEY and CDR2 SVGAGI come from the germline V gene.

The chain joins TRBV13 to TRBJ2-7, with 10 nucleotides matching TRBD1. The junction had 4 bases not matched to a gene; V was cut back by 2 bases and J by 3 bases. This CDR3 is 15 amino acids long. Germline V lookup: CDR1 PRHDT, CDR2 FYEKMQ (reference sequence). CDR3 nucleotides: TGTGCCAGCAGCTTACTGGGACAGGGGATCTACGAGCAGTACTTC. Its protein product is CASSLLGQGIYEQYF.

This sequence joins TRBV13 and TRBJ2-7; a possible D gene is TRBD2 (6 bases). Germline V gene lookup returns CDR1 PRHDT and CDR2 FYEKMQ (reference sequence). The V end lost 5 bases, the J end lost 2 bases, and 16 bases lay between the germline ends. The CDR3 is made up of 15 amino acids. The CDR3 sequence: CASSLGGGATYEQYF. For the CDR3, the DNA is TGTGCCAGCAGCCTGGGGGGTGGGGCGACCTACGAGCAGTACTTC.

The chain couples TRBV5-1 to TRBJ2-1; 8 nucleotides align to TRBD2. With V trimmed by 0 bases and J by 6 bases, 5 bases remained unmatched. There are 15 residues in the CDR3. Looked up from germline, CDR1 is SGHRS and CDR2 is YFSETQ. The DNA of the CDR3 is TGCGCCAGCAGCTTGGCCGGGAGGGCCCGCAATGAGCAGTTCTTC. It codes for CASSLAGRARNEQFF.

The genes are TRBV29-1 and TRBJ2-5; 9 bases are shared with TRBD1. With 6 bases clipped from V and 5 bases from J, the junction kept 16 bases outside the gene matches. Germline CDR1 is SQVTM and CDR2 is ANQGSEA. CDR3 size: 16 residues. The CDR3 protein is CSVENLRDRAGETQYF. The CDR3 region has the DNA TGCAGCGTGGAAAACCTACGGGACAGGGCAGGCGAGACCCAGTACTTC.

The gene calls are TRBV5-6 and TRBJ2-7, with D maybe TRBD1 (5 bases). Deletions cut 6 bases from V and 1 base from J, with 14 bases between. The CDR3 contains 14 residues. Looked up from germline, CDR1 is SGHDT and CDR2 is YYEEEE. CDR3 in amino acids: CASIAAQGSYEQYF. The CDR3 nucleotides are TGTGCCAGCATCGCCGCCCAGGGTTCCTACGAGCAGTACTTC.

This clone was seen only once. Written as DNA, the CDR3 is TGTGCCAGCAGCCACCTAGCGGGAGGGCGGGAGACCCAGTACTTC. It codes for CASSHLAGGRETQYF. This chain connects TRBV14 to TRBJ2-5, with 12 bases matching TRBD2. This CDR3 spans 15 amino acids. Germline lookup yields CDR1 SGHDN and CDR2 FVKESK. Germline trimming cut 3 bases from V and 5 bases from J; bases unmatched to any gene: 4. Together with reference TRBV14 and TRBJ2-5, the CDR3 gives the full variable domain: EAGVTQFPSHSVIEKGQTVTLRCDPISGHDNLYWYRRVMGKEIKFLLHFVKESKQDESGMPNNRFLAERTGGTYSTLKVQPAELEDSGVYFCASSHLAGGRETQYFGPGTRLLVL.